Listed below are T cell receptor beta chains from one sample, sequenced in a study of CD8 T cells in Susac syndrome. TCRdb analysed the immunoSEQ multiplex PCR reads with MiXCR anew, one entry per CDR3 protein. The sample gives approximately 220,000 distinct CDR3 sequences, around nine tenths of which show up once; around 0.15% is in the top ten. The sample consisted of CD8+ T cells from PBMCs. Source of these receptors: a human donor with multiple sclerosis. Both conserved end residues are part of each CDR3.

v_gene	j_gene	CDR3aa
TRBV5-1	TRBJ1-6	CASSQIPDSNSPLHF
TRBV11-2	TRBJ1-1	CASSLVEGLVNTEAFF
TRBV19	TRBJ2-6	CASTPGQDPFVLTF
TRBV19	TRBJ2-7	CASSVGGRSYEQYF
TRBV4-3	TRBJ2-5	CASSQDLTDQETQYF
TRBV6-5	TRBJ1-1	CASSYATGQAPNTEAFF
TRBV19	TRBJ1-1	CASSFPGTGIPEAFF
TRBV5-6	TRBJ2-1	CASSLGGGQRNFNEQFF
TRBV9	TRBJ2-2	CASSPELWPGELFF
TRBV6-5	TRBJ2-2	CASSYNWAGSNTGELFF
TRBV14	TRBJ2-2	CASSPGLAGTYTGELFF
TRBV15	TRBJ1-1	CATSSSNTEAFF